These 20 T cell receptor beta chains came from one sample sequenced in a study of OX40 agonist ivuxolimab in advanced cancers. Only in-frame clones appear in the TCRdb table, and some are missing; sequencing was by immunoSEQ multiplex PCR. Among approximately 81,000 clones listed, more than 70% were seen once. Sequencing used CD4+ or CD8+ T cells sorted from blood, obtained in a trial of the OX40 agonist ivuxolimab. The receptors were gathered from an adult with an advanced solid tumor such as melanoma, head and neck, liver or kidney cancer.

J is TRBJ2-3 and V is TRBV6-6; the D gene is possibly TRBD2 (7 bases). The CDR3 has 15 amino acids. The germline V gene encodes CDR1 MNHNY and CDR2 SVGAGI (reference sequence). V gave up 5 bases and J gave up 5 bases, with 17 bases separating them. The chain's CDR3 is CASSPSGGAGDTQYF. The DNA of the CDR3 is TGTGCCAGCAGTCCTAGTGGGGGGGCTGGAGATACGCAGTATTTT.

About this clone itself: One junction end disagrees with the germline gene, perhaps due to a read error. The chain carries TRBV2 and TRBJ1-1, with a possible D match to TRBD1 (5 bases). The germline gives CDR1 SNHLY, CDR2 FYNNEI. CDR3 length equals 13 residues. The CDR3 nucleotides are TGTGCCAGCAGACTAGGACGGACCGAATTGGGGGTCTTT. It is translated as CASRLGRTELGVF. Based on the CDR3 plus reference TRBV2 and TRBJ1-1, the full variable domain is EPEVTQTPSHQVTQMGQEVILRCVPISNHLYFYWYRQILGQKVEFLVSFYNNEISEKSEIFDDQFSVERPDGSNFTLKIRSTKLEDSAMYFCASRLGRTELGVFGQGTRLTVV.

This clone came up once. V gene TRBV18 combines with J gene TRBJ2-2, with a possible D match to TRBD1 (6 bases). The CDR3 loop spans 16 amino acids. Germline values: CDR1 KGHSH, CDR2 LQKENI. V was cut by 8 bases and J by 3 bases, with 19 bases left in between. The CDR3 DNA reads TGTGCCAGCACTGTAACCGGGACAATCGACACCGGGGAGCTGTTTTTT. This sequence encodes CASTVTGTIDTGELFF. The variable domain in full, completed from reference TRBV18 and TRBJ2-2, reads NAGVMQNPRHLVRRRGQEARLRCSPMKGHSHVYWYRQLPEEGLKFMVYLQKENIIDESGMPKERFSAEFPKEGPSILRIQQVVRGDSAAYFCASTVTGTIDTGELFFGEGSRLTVL.

On this clone itself: The junction departs from the called germline gene at one end, perhaps through a read error. The chain has TRBV9 and TRBJ2-5, with 9 bases that match TRBD2. Germline CDR1 is SGDLS and CDR2 is YYNGEE. The CDR3 has 19 residues. The CDR3 coding sequence is TGTGCCAGCAGCGGCGGGGGGAGTAAGACTAGCGGACTACAAGGGACCCAGTACTTC. Amino acid sequence: CASSGGGSKTSGLQGTQYF.

The CDR3 sequence: CASSLVGVKNTEAFF. Written as DNA, the CDR3 is TGTGCCAGCAGCTTAGTCGGTGTTAAGAACACTGAAGCTTTCTTT. The chain uses TRBV7-9 and TRBJ1-1, with unresolved D. CDR1 SEHNR and CDR2 FQNEAQ come from the germline V gene (reference sequence). This CDR3 region has 15 residues. V dropped 1 base and J dropped 1 base, with 10 bases sitting between them.

This rearrangement joins TRBV19 to TRBJ1-4; 8 bases align to TRBD1. CDR3 length equals 14 residues. Germline CDR1 reads LNHDA; CDR2 reads SQIVND (reference sequence). Losses at the gene ends were 10 bases for V and 7 bases for J; bases not matched to a gene: 11. CDR3 DNA: TGTGCCACAAAGAGCGGACAGGGCATTGAAAAACTGTTTTTT. This codes for CATKSGQGIEKLFF.

With respect to this clone: The DNA is omitted, as the CDR3 cannot be located on it reliably, and the CDR3 follows TCRdb's listing. This chain links TRBV5-4 with TRBJ1-2. Ends included, the CDR3 has 12 residues. The germline gives CDR1 SGHNT, CDR2 YYREEE (reference sequence). The CDR3 spells CASSLWAGGNTF.

The chain links TRBV7-3 to TRBJ1-1; 7 bases are a match to TRBD1. Germline V lookup: CDR1 SGHTA, CDR2 FQGTGA. The CDR3 sequence is 14 residues long. The V and J ends lost 5 bases and 2 bases, in that order; junction bases with no gene match: 5. The CDR3 coding sequence is TGTGCCAGCAGCCCGGGACAGAAAAACACTGAAGCTTTCTTT. Protein sequence: CASSPGQKNTEAFF.

The chain combines TRBV4-2 with TRBJ2-3; D not resolved. CDR3 length: 12 amino acids. V was trimmed by 3 bases and J by 6 bases, leaving 7 bases between them. Germline-derived CDR1 and CDR2 are LGHNA and YNFKEQ. The CDR3 bases are TGTGCCAGCAGCCAGATTCAGGATACGCAGTATTTT. Translating gives CASSQIQDTQYF.

CDR3 region: CSGETTDTQYF. The DNA for the CDR3 is TGCAGCGGGGAGACCACAGATACGCAGTATTTT. This chain uses TRBV29-1 with TRBJ2-3; possibly TRBD2 for D (5 bases). CDR1 and CDR2 (germline): SQVTM, ANQGSEA. V lost 7 bases and J lost 2, with 7 bases in between. The CDR3 has 11 amino acids.

CDR3 DNA: TGTGCCAGCAGCCCTCCACAGGGATTATCTGGGGCCAACGTCCTGACTTTC. The encoded protein is CASSPPQGLSGANVLTF. The rearrangement uses TRBV11-2 and TRBJ2-6, with D perhaps TRBD1 (6 bases). Trimming removed 5 bases at V and 1 base at J, with 15 bases between. This CDR3 is 17 amino acids long. CDR1 and CDR2 from the germline V gene are SGHAT and FQNNGV. The whole variable domain, remainder taken from reference TRBV11-2 and TRBJ2-6, is EAGVAQSPRYKIIEKRQSVAFWCNPISGHATLYWYQQILGQGPKLLIQFQNNGVVDDSQLPKDRFSAERLKGVDSTLKIQPAKLEDSAVYLCASSPPQGLSGANVLTFGAGSRLTVL.

The V gene is TRBV19, the J gene TRBJ2-7; no clear D gene. The CDR3 sequence is 16 residues long. V lost 3 bases and J 4 bases, leaving 19 bases between the germline ends. Per the germline V gene, CDR1 is LNHDA and CDR2 is SQIVND (reference sequence). The CDR3 bases are TGTGCCAGTAGTATGATCCCATCCTCACTGGAGTACGAGCAGTACTTC. This gives the protein CASSMIPSSLEYEQYF.

The chain uses TRBV6-4 and TRBJ1-1; D not resolved. V was cut by 5 bases and J by 0 bases, with 7 bases left in between. Per the germline V gene, CDR1 is MRHNA and CDR2 is SNTAGT. The CDR3 loop spans 13 amino acids. CDR3 coding DNA: TGTGCCAGCAGTTACAGCATGAACACTGAAGCTTTCTTT. This gives the protein CASSYSMNTEAFF.

Comment on this clone: Distinct nucleotide sequences in the sample also encode this CDR3. This rearrangement joins TRBV12-5 to TRBJ2-3; D not certain. V lost 2 bases, J lost 5 bases, and 5 bases lay in between. The CDR3 contains 12 residues. Germline CDR1 LGHNT, CDR2 FRNRAP. In DNA form, the CDR3 reads TGTGCTAGTGGTTTGAGGGTAGATACGCAGTATTTT. Translated, it gives CASGLRVDTQYF. The full variable domain, its missing parts supplied by reference TRBV12-5 and TRBJ2-3, is DARVTQTPRHKVTEMGQEVTMRCQPILGHNTVFWYRQTMMQGLELLAYFRNRAPLDDSGMPKDRFSAEMPDATLATLKIQPSEPRDSAVYFCASGLRVDTQYFGPGTRLTVL.

The chain recombines TRBV10-2 with TRBJ2-7; D unresolved. The germline V and J ends were trimmed by 8 bases and 5 bases, with 13 bases remaining between them. Germline V lookup: CDR1 WSHSY, CDR2 SAAADI. CDR3 length: 12 residues. CDR3 region: CASRASPHEQYF. DNA of the CDR3: TGCGCCAGCCGGGCTTCTCCCCACGAGCAGTACTTC.

The chain couples TRBV18 to TRBJ1-1; D is undetermined. V lost 3 bases, J lost 5 bases, and 10 bases lay in between. Germline V gene sequence: CDR1 KGHSH, CDR2 LQKENI. The CDR3 loop spans 13 amino acids. The CDR3 nucleotides are TGTGCCAGCTCACCTCGAAGGGAAACTGAAGCTTTCTTT. Translation: CASSPRRETEAFF.

The gene calls are TRBV5-1 and TRBJ2-5, with D perhaps TRBD2 (5 bases). Germline CDR1 SGHRS, CDR2 YFSETQ. The CDR3 sequence is 12 residues long. The V end was cut by 4 bases, the J end by 8 bases, with 12 bases between. The DNA for the CDR3 is TGCGCCAGCAGCCAGGATCGGGAAACCCAGTACTTC. It codes for CASSQDRETQYF.

The genes are TRBV11-3 and TRBJ2-3; 11 nucleotides match TRBD2. The J segment lost 7 bases and the V segment lost 4 bases, leaving 10 bases of the junction unmatched. Germline-derived CDR1 and CDR2 are SGHNT and YENEEA. This CDR3 region has 16 residues. CDR3 DNA sequence: TGTGCCAGCAGCTCTATACAACTAGCGGGGGACCATACGCAGTATTTT. Its translation: CASSSIQLAGDHTQYF.

V and J are TRBV5-4 and TRBJ2-2; TRBD2 might be the D (6 bases). The CDR3 has 16 residues. V was shortened by 3 bases and J by 0 bases, with 12 bases between the two germline ends. CDR1 is SGHNT and CDR2 is YYREEE in the germline V gene (reference sequence). CDR3 protein: CASSSGLSPNTGELFF. The CDR3 DNA reads TGTGCCAGCAGCTCCGGACTAAGCCCGAACACCGGGGAGCTGTTTTTT.

This clone was counted a few times. The chain links TRBV2 to TRBJ1-5, with 7 bases fitting TRBD1. The V and J ends lost 5 bases and 3 bases, in that order; junction bases with no gene match: 4. Germline V CDR1 and CDR2: SNHLY, FYNNEI. The CDR3 sequence is 14 residues long. The CDR3 is CASSWTGYNQPQHF. DNA for the CDR3: TGTGCCAGCAGTTGGACAGGTTACAATCAGCCCCAGCATTTT.